This T cell receptor beta chain was recorded in a study of Graves' ophthalmopathy and Graves' hyperthyroidism. Clinical symptoms and serum thyroxine were used for diagnosis; TRAb, thyroid ultrasound and orbital computed tomography were also relied on. PBMCs came from 8.5 to 10 ml of fresh peripheral blood. As the template, RNA transcripts were used to amplify TCR beta CDR3 regions. Second-round multiplex PCR came after a first-round RT-PCR that employed HTBI primers. MiXCR was run by TCRdb on the multiplex PCR reads, yielding one entry per CDR3 protein. The sample includes just over 600,000 distinct CDR3 sequences, about 20% seen only once; the top ten take 7.1%. The sequencing input was peripheral blood. The sequence was obtained from a woman between 18 and 29 years old with stable Graves' hyperthyroidism. Some clones in this sample may be carry-over from other donors' samples.

CDR3 loop: CASSYTRGRAQETQYF. The CDR3 nucleotides are TGTGCCAGCAGTTATACCAGGGGGAGGGCCCAAGAGACCCAGTACTTC. V gene TRBV6-5 combines with J gene TRBJ2-5; tentatively, D is TRBD1 or TRBD2 (7 bases each). Germline-derived CDR1 and CDR2 are MNHEY and SVGAGI. This CDR3 has 16 amino acids. Between the trimmed V and J ends, which lost 3 bases and 1 base, there was a span of 15 bases.